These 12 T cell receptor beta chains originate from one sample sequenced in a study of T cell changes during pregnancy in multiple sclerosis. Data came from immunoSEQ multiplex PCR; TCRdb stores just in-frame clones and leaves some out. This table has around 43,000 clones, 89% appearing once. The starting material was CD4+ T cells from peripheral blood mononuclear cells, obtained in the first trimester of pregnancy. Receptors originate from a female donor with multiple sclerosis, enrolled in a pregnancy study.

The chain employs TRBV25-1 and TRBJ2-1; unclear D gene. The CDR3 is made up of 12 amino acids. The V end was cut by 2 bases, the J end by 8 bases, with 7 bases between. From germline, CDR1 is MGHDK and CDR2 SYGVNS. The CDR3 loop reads CASSETWHEQFF. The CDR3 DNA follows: TGTGCCAGCAGTGAAACGTGGCATGAGCAGTTCTTC.

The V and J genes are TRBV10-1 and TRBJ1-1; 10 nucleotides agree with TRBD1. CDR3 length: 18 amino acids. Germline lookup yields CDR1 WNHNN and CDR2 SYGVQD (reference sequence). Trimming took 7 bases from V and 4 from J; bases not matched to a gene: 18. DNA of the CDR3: TGCGCCAGCAAACCTTCGTCGGGACAGGGGTCCCCCGGCACTGAAGCTTTCTTT. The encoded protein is CASKPSSGQGSPGTEAFF.

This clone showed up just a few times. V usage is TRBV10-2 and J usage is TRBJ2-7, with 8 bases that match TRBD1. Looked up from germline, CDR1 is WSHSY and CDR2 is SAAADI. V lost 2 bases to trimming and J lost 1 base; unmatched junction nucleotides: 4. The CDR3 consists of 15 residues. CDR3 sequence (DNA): TGCGCCAGCAGTGAGCCCGGACAGGGTTCCTACGAGCAGTACTTC. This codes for CASSEPGQGSYEQYF.

In DNA, the CDR3 is TGCAGGCCGGGACTCAAAGAGACCCAGTACTTC. Translating it yields CRPGLKETQYF. This chain joins TRBV20-1 and TRBJ2-5, with a tentative D call TRBD2 (6 bases). The CDR3 totals 11 residues. Germline lookup yields CDR1 DFQATT and CDR2 SNEGSKA (reference sequence).

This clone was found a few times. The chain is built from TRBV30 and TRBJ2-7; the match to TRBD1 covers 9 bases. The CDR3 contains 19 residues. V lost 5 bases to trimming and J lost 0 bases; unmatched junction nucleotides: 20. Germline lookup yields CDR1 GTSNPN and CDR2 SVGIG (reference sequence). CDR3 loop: CAWDTQVYTGGLFSYEQYF. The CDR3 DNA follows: TGTGCCTGGGACACTCAAGTGTACACAGGGGGCCTTTTCTCCTACGAGCAGTACTTC.

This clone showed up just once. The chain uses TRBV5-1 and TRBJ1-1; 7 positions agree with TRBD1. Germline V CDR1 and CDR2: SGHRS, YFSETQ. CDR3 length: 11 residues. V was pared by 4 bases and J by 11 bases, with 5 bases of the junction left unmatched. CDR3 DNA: TGCGCCAGCAGCCGACAGGGCCGGGCTTTCTTT. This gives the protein CASSRQGRAFF. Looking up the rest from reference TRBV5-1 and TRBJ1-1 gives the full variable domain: KAGVTQTPRYLIKTRGQQVTLSCSPISGHRSVSWYQQTPGQGLQFLFEYFSETQRNKGNFPGRFSGRQFSNSRSEMNVSTLELGDSALYLCASSRQGRAFFGQGTRLTVV.

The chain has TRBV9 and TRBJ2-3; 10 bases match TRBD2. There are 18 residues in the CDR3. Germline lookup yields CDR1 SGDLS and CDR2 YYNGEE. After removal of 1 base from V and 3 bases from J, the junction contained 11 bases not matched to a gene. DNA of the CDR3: TGTGCCAGCAGCGTAACGAGTTGGAGCGGGAGGGAGACAGATACGCAGTATTTT. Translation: CASSVTSWSGRETDTQYF.

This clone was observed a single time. CDR3 sequence: CASSFSLTEQFF. Here the CDR3 DNA reads TGCGCCAGCAGCTTTAGCTTGACTGAGCAGTTCTTC. V and J are TRBV5-1 and TRBJ2-1; no reliable D call. The ends were cut back, 2 bases at V and 9 bases at J, with 9 bases in the middle. Germline lookup yields CDR1 SGHRS and CDR2 YFSETQ. The CDR3 runs to 12 residues.

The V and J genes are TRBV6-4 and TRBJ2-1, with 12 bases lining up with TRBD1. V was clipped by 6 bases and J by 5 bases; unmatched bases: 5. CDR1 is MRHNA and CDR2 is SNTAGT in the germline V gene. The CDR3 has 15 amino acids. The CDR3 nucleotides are TGTGCCAGCAGCCCCGGGACAGGGGGCCACAATGAGCAGTTCTTC. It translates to CASSPGTGGHNEQFF.

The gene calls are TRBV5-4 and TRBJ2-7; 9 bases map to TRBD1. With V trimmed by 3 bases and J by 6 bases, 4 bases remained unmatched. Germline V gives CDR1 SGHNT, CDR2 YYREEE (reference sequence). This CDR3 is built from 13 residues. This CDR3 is CASSSKTGGEQYF. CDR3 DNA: TGTGCCAGCAGCTCAAAGACAGGGGGCGAGCAGTACTTC.

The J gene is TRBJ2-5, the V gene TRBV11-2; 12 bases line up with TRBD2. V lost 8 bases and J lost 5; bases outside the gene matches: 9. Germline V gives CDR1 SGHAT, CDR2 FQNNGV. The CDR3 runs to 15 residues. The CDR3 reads CASGWTSGMSETQYF. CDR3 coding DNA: TGTGCCAGCGGATGGACTAGCGGGATGAGTGAGACCCAGTACTTC.

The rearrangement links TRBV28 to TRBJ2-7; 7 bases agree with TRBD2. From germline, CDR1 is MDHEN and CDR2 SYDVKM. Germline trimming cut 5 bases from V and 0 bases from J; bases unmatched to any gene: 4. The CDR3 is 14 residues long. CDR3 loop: CASSKGGSSYEQYF. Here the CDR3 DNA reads TGTGCCAGCAGTAAGGGCGGGAGCTCCTACGAGCAGTACTTC.